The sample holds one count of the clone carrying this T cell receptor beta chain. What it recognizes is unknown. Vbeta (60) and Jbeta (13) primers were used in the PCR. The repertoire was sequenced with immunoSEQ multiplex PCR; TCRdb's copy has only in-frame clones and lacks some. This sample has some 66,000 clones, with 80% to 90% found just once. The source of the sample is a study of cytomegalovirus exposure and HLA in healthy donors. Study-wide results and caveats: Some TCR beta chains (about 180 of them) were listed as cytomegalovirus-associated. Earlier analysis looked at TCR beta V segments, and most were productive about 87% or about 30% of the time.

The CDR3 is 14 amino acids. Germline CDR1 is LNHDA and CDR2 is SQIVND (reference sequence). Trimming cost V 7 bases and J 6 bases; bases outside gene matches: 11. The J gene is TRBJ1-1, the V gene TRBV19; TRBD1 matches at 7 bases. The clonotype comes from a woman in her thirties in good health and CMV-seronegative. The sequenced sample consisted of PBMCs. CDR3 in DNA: TGTGCCAGTAAGGCGAGGGGGCTCCCAGCTGAAGCTTTCTTT. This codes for CASKARGLPAEAFF.